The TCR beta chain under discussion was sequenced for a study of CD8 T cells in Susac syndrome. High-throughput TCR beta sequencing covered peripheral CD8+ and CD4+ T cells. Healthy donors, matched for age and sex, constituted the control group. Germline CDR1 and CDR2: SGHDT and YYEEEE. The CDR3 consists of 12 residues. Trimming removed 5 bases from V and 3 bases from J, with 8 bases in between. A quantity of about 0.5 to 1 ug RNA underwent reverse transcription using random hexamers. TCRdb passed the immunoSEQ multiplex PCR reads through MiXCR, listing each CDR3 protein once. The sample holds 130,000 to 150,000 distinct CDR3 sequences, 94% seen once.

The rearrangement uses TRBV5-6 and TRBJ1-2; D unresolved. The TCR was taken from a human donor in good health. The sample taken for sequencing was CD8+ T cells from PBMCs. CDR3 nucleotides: TGTGCCAGCAGAGGCCTGGACTATGGCTACACCTTC. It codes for CASRGLDYGYTF.